One and the same sample provided the 5 T cell receptor beta chains below, sequenced in a study of shared clonotypes between healthy human individuals. Sequencing used immunoSEQ multiplex PCR; TCRdb keeps in-frame clones, though not all of them. Seen here are about 2.4 million clones, over 85% observed once, and the top ten hold approximately 0.37%. Sequencing was performed on naive CD4+ T cells from PBMCs. Subset specified: CD45RA+ positively selected. The receptors were sampled from a young man in good health. Some clones in this sample may be carry-over from other donors' samples.

This sequence joins TRBV10-1 and TRBJ2-2; the D is unclear. The V end was cut by 4 bases, the J end by 6 bases, with 3 bases between. Germline loops: CDR1 WNHNN, CDR2 SYGVQD (reference sequence). There are 11 residues in the CDR3. For the CDR3, the DNA is TGCGCCAGCAGTGGGGCCGGGGAGCTGTTTTTT. Encoded protein: CASSGAGELFF.

This clone came up once. The rearrangement uses TRBV6-5 and TRBJ2-3, with unresolved D. The CDR3 consists of 13 residues. The germline V and J ends were trimmed by 4 bases and 4 bases, with 9 bases remaining between them. Looked up from germline, CDR1 is MNHEY and CDR2 is SVGAGI. The CDR3 is CASSSVIADTQYF. DNA for the CDR3: TGTGCCAGCAGTTCTGTTATCGCAGATACGCAGTATTTT.

This clone was observed a handful of times. The sample contains more than one DNA sequence encoding this CDR3. V and J are TRBV10-3 and TRBJ1-5, with D possibly matching TRBD1 (5 bases). This CDR3 has 15 residues. Between the trimmed V and J ends, which lost 0 bases and 1 base, there was a span of 7 bases. CDR1 ENHRY and CDR2 SYGVKD come from the germline V gene. CDR3 nucleotides: TGTGCCATCAGTGAGTCGGGGCAGAGCAATCAGCCCCAGCATTTT. It translates to CAISESGQSNQPQHF.

The chain's CDR3 is CASSPQLAGSSGETQYF. CDR3 DNA: TGTGCCAGCTCACCCCAACTAGCGGGTAGCTCCGGTGAGACCCAGTACTTC. The V gene is TRBV18, the J gene TRBJ2-5, with 9 bases matching TRBD2. The germline V gene encodes CDR1 KGHSH and CDR2 LQKENI. V trimming: 3 bases; J trimming: 5 bases; junction bases outside the gene matches: 13. The CDR3 has 17 residues.

The rearrangement links TRBV5-4 to TRBJ2-4; tentative D call: TRBD1 (5 bases). From germline, CDR1 is SGHNT and CDR2 YYREEE (reference sequence). The CDR3 length is 15 residues. Trimming left V 0 bases short and J 6 bases short, with 13 bases between. The CDR3 DNA follows: TGTGCCAGCAGCTTGGCCGAAGGGGCGCGAAACATTCAGTACTTC. Its protein is CASSLAEGARNIQYF.